The source of this T cell receptor beta chain is a study of shared clonotypes between healthy human individuals. Regarding this clone: The target antigen is unknown.

The CDR3 runs 14 residues. Trimming left V 3 bases short and J 5 bases short, with 13 bases between. Germline V gene sequence: CDR1 KGHSH, CDR2 LQKENI. Study results and caveats: Across a handful of donors, naive CD4 shared 4.5% to 6%, naive CD8 less than 4%, memory CD4 less than 2.5%, memory CD8 0.35% to 0.5%. Naive subsets, compared against memory subsets, generally had larger estimated richness values.

Genomic DNA of each subset was evenly split across several immunoSEQ plates. TCRdb's table, derived via immunoSEQ multiplex PCR, lists solely in-frame clones and lacks some. This sample has roughly 1,500,000 clones, with approximately 98% found just once. The V gene is TRBV18, the J gene TRBJ1-2, with a possible D match to TRBD1 (5 bases). Specimen: naive CD4+ T cells sorted from blood. Subset here: CD45RA+ positively selected. This sequence originates from a man aged 25-45 years in good health. The CDR3 DNA sequence: TGTGCCAGCTCACCGGCGGGGGGTGTATATGGCTACACCTTC. Its protein product is CASSPAGGVYGYTF.